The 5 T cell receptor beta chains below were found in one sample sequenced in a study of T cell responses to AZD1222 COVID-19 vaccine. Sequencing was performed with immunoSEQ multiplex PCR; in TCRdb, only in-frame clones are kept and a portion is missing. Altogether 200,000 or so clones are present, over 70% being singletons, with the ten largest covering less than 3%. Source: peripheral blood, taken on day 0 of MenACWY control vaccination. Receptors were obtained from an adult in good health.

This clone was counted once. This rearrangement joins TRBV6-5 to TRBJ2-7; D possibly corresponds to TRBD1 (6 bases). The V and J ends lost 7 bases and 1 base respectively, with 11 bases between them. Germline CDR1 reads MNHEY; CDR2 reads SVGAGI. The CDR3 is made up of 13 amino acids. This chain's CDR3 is CASISGTSYEQYF. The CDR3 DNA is TGTGCCAGCATCTCCGGGACATCCTACGAGCAGTACTTC.

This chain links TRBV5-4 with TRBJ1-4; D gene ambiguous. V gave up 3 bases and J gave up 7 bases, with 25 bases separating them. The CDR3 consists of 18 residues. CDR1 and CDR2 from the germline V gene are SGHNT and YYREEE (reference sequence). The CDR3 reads CASSYKILGKGKREKLFF. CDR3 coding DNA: TGTGCCAGCAGCTATAAAATACTTGGGAAGGGTAAACGTGAAAAACTGTTTTTT.

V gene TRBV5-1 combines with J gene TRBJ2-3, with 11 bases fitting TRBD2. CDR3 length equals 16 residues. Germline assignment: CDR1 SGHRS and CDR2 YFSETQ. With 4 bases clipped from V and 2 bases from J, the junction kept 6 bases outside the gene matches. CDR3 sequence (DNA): TGCGCCAGCAGCGTGACTAGCGGGATCCTCACAGATACGCAGTATTTT. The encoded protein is CASSVTSGILTDTQYF.

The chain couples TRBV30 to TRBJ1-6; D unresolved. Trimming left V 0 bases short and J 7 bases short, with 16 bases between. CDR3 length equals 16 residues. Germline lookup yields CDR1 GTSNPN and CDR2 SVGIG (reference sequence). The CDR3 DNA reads TGTGCCTGGAGTGTACCGTGGGGTTTTGACAATTCACCCCTCCACTTT. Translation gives CAWSVPWGFDNSPLHF.

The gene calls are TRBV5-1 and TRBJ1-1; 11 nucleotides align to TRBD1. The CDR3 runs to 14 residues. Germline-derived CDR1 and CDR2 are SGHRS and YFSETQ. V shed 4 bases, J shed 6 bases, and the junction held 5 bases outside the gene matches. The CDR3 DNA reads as TGCGCCAGCAGCCCCGGGACAGGGGGAGCTGAAGCTTTCTTT. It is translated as CASSPGTGGAEAFF. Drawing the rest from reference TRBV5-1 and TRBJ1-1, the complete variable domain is KAGVTQTPRYLIKTRGQQVTLSCSPISGHRSVSWYQQTPGQGLQFLFEYFSETQRNKGNFPGRFSGRQFSNSRSEMNVSTLELGDSALYLCASSPGTGGAEAFFGQGTRLTVV.